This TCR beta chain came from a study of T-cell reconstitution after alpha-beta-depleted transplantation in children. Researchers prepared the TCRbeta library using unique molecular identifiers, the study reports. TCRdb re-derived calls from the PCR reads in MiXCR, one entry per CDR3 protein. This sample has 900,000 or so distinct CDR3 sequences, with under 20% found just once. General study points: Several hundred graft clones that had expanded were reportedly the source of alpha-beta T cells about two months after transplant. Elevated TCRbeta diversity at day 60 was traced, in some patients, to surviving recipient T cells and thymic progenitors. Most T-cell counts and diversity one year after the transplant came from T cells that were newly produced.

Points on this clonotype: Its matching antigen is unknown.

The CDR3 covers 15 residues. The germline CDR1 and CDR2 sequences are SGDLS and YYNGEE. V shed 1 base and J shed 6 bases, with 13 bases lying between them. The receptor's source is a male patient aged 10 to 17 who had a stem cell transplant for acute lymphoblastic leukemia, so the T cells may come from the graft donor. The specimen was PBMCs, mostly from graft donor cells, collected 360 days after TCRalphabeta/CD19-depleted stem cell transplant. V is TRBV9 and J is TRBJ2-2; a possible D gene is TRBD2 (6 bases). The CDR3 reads CASSVWGGKAGELFF. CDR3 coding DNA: TGTGCCAGCAGCGTATGGGGCGGGAAGGCCGGGGAGCTGTTTTTT.